This T cell receptor (beta chain) was sequenced in a study of memory CD4+ T cells and cytomegalovirus serostatus. This CDR3 has 11 amino acids. Germline V CDR1 and CDR2: SNHLY, FYNNEI. The sort gate was single viable CD3+CD4+CD8-CD45RO+ cells for memory CD4+ T cells. General study findings and limits: Repertoires predicted CMV serostatus with median bootstrapped AUC of 0.95.

Points on this clone: Its target is unknown. The junction shows a germline mismatch at one end, possibly a read error.

Original data processing: After removing out-of-frame reads, around 2,000,000 distinct TCRbeta sequences remained. Sequencing was performed with immunoSEQ multiplex PCR; in TCRdb, only in-frame clones are kept and a portion is missing. V and J calls and clone size are those listed in that table; D and trimming were worked out from the DNA. Among fewer than 50,000 clones listed, over 60% were seen once. This TCR derives from an adult in good health and CMV-seronegative. Sample: memory CD4+ T cells from blood. The chain is built from TRBV2 and TRBJ1-4; weak D call: TRBD1 (6 bases). The CDR3 is CASHSAGGISF. DNA for the CDR3: TGTGCCAGTCACTCCGCGGGGGGCATATCGTTT.